The 24 T cell receptor beta chains given below trace back to one sample, sequenced in a study of spatial heterogeneity in lung cancer. Documented time point: sample taken at primary tumor resection. Via MiXCR, TCRdb re-called the 5' RACE reads, giving one row per CDR3 protein. Among about 78,000 distinct CDR3 sequences listed, around 7.3% were seen once. The sequences come from PBMCs, collected at surgery. All receptors derive from a male donor with early-stage non-small cell lung cancer.

This clonotype ranks as medium-sized. This chain joins TRBV6-2 or TRBV6-3 and TRBJ1-5, with D unresolved. Per the germline V gene, CDR1 is MNHEY and CDR2 is SVGEGT. Trimming pared 2 bases from V and 10 bases from J, leaving 15 bases between. The CDR3 runs to 14 residues. The CDR3 reads CASSYNGPNDPQHF. The CDR3 DNA follows: TGTGCCAGCAGTTACAACGGACCTAATGATCCCCAGCATTTT.

This clonotype was recorded at least ten times. The chain recombines TRBV6-1 with TRBJ1-1, with TRBD1 matching over 7 bases. CDR1 and CDR2 from the germline V gene are MNHNS and SASEGT. V lost 6 bases to trimming and J lost 5 bases; unmatched junction nucleotides: 12. CDR3 size: 15 residues. CDR3: CASRAERGRGTEAFF. In DNA, the CDR3 is TGTGCCAGCAGAGCAGAAAGGGGGCGGGGAACTGAAGCTTTCTTT.

This clonotype has ten or more counts. V usage is TRBV3-1 and J usage is TRBJ1-1, with 10 bases matching TRBD1. J was trimmed by 7 bases and V by 4 bases; bases with no gene match: 6. The V gene's germline CDR1 is LGHDT and CDR2 YNNKEL (reference sequence). CDR3 length: 14 amino acids. In DNA form, the CDR3 reads TGTGCCAGCAGCCCCCGGGACAGGGGAGGTGAAGCTTTCTTT. As protein: CASSPRDRGGEAFF.

This chain connects TRBV30 to TRBJ2-3; D might be TRBD1 (7 bases). Germline V gene sequence: CDR1 GTSNPN, CDR2 SVGIG (reference sequence). This CDR3 has 14 residues. Trimming stripped 7 bases from V and 3 bases from J, with 17 bases between. The CDR3 DNA sequence: TGTGCCTATTACAGGGGAGGATTGACAGATACGCAGTATTTT. Its protein is CAYYRGGLTDTQYF.

This clonotype showed up just a few times. CDR3 region: CASSLGDYEQYF. DNA of the CDR3: TGTGCCAGCAGCCTGGGCGACTACGAGCAGTACTTC. V usage is TRBV7-9 and J usage is TRBJ2-7; D uncertain. Trimming pared 5 bases from V and 3 bases from J, leaving 8 bases between. Germline-derived CDR1 and CDR2 are SEHNR and FQNEAQ (reference sequence). The CDR3 is made up of 12 amino acids.

The genes are TRBV7-9 and TRBJ1-4, with 7 bases matching TRBD1. V was clipped by 3 bases and J by 5 bases; unmatched bases: 6. Germline values: CDR1 SEHNR, CDR2 FQNEAQ (reference sequence). CDR3 size: 15 residues. In DNA form, the CDR3 reads TGTGCCAGCAGCTTGGTCGACAGGGCGAATGAAAAACTGTTTTTT. Its protein product is CASSLVDRANEKLFF.

This clonotype was seen ten or more times. The chain carries TRBV27 and TRBJ2-1; D uncertain. Between the trimmed V and J ends, which lost 7 bases and 4 bases, there was a span of 5 bases. Germline CDR1 MNHEY, CDR2 SMNVEV (reference sequence). This CDR3 contains 11 residues. For the CDR3, the DNA is TGTGCCAGCACCCAGTACAATGAGCAGTTCTTC. Residues: CASTQYNEQFF.

This clonotype showed up many times. The chain uses TRBV2 and TRBJ2-5; D is possibly TRBD2 (6 bases). The germline V gene has CDR1 SNHLY and CDR2 FYNNEI. Trimming left V 9 bases short and J 0 bases short, with 11 bases between. The CDR3 covers 13 residues. The CDR3 sequence: CASSGLYQETQYF. The CDR3 bases are TGTGCCAGTAGCGGTCTGTACCAAGAGACCCAGTACTTC. Full variable domain (remainder filled in from reference TRBV2 and TRBJ2-5): EPEVTQTPSHQVTQMGQEVILRCVPISNHLYFYWYRQILGQKVEFLVSFYNNEISEKSEIFDDQFSVERPDGSNFTLKIRSTKLEDSAMYFCASSGLYQETQYFGPGTRLLVL.

This clonotype showed up many times. The chain combines TRBV5-1 with TRBJ1-1, with D unresolved. The V end lost 3 bases, the J end lost 1 base, and 7 bases lay between the germline ends. Looked up from germline, CDR1 is SGHRS and CDR2 is YFSETQ. CDR3 size: 13 residues. CDR3: CASSSNQNTEAFF. In DNA form, the CDR3 reads TGCGCCAGCAGCTCGAATCAGAACACTGAAGCTTTCTTT.

The chain joins TRBV24-1 to TRBJ1-1, with a weak D call TRBD1 (5 bases). This CDR3 contains 13 residues. The V end was cut by 5 bases, the J end by 4 bases, with 10 bases between. Per the germline V gene, CDR1 is KGHDR and CDR2 is SFDVKD. CDR3 amino acids: CATSAGMGTEAFF. CDR3 DNA sequence: TGTGCCACCAGTGCAGGGATGGGCACTGAAGCTTTCTTT.

The chain is built from TRBV6-2 or TRBV6-3 and TRBJ1-1; D unresolved. Germline CDR1 reads MNHEY; CDR2 reads SVGEGT. The ends were cut back, 6 bases at V and 0 bases at J, with 17 bases in the middle. The CDR3 is 16 amino acids. Here the CDR3 DNA reads TGTGCCAGCAGCAAGGGAATTATGGGCCTGAACACTGAAGCTTTCTTT. This translates into CASSKGIMGLNTEAFF.

This clonotype has a handful of counts. The V gene is TRBV4-3, the J gene TRBJ1-6; D is possibly TRBD1 (5 bases). Germline V gene lookup returns CDR1 LGHNA and CDR2 YSLEER. The CDR3 contains 17 residues. The germline V and J ends were trimmed by 1 base and 8 bases, with 18 bases remaining between them. CDR3 protein: CASSQVLGSGEDSPLHF. The CDR3, as DNA: TGCGCCAGCAGCCAAGTCCTCGGATCGGGGGAAGATTCACCCCTCCACTTT.

Many counts were recorded for this clonotype. The chain carries TRBV29-1 and TRBJ1-1, with D possibly TRBD1 on 6 matching bases. This CDR3 region has 10 residues. The V gene lost 6 bases and the J gene lost 9 bases, with 11 bases spanning the gap. Germline-derived CDR1 and CDR2 are SQVTM and ANQGSEA. CDR3 residues: CSVNGQQAFF. Written as DNA, the CDR3 is TGCAGCGTAAATGGACAGCAAGCTTTCTTT.

This clonotype appeared once. J is TRBJ1-5 and V is TRBV9; D gene uncertain. V was cut by 0 bases and J by 5 bases, with 6 bases left in between. There are 13 residues in the CDR3. Germline V gene lookup returns CDR1 SGDLS and CDR2 YYNGEE. CDR3 protein: CASSVGNDQPQHF. CDR3 coding DNA: TGTGCCAGCAGCGTAGGGAACGATCAGCCCCAGCATTTT.

This clonotype was observed at least ten times. The rearrangement links TRBV3-2 to TRBJ2-7; the table's D call, TRBD1, was not checked against the DNA. TRBV3-2 represents a pseudogene. This CDR3 comprises 14 residues. The CDR3 sequence: CASSHFTGAYEQYF. The CDR3 DNA reads TGTGCCAGCAGCCACTTTACAGGGGCCTACGAGCAGTACTTC.

The gene calls are TRBV20-1 and TRBJ2-1; TRBD2 aligns across 10 bases. This CDR3 is built from 18 residues. In germline, CDR1 is DFQATT, CDR2 SNEGSKA (reference sequence). V shed 0 bases, J shed 1 base, and the junction held 9 bases outside the gene matches. Here the CDR3 reads CSARDLALAGKSYNEQFF. DNA of the CDR3: TGCAGTGCTAGAGATCTGGCACTAGCGGGAAAGTCCTACAATGAGCAGTTCTTC.

In this sample, this clonotype turned up many times. V usage is TRBV10-3 and J usage is TRBJ1-1; perhaps TRBD1 as D (6 bases). The germline V and J ends were trimmed by 10 bases and 3 bases, with 18 bases remaining between them. CDR1 is ENHRY, CDR2 SYGVKD, per germline. This CDR3 spans 14 amino acids. As DNA, the CDR3 is TGTGCCACTAGGGGGAAAACAGAATACACTGAAGCTTTCTTT. It codes for CATRGKTEYTEAFF.

This clonotype was picked up many times. V usage is TRBV29-1 and J usage is TRBJ1-4; TRBD1 is a possible D gene (5 bases). Trimming cost V 5 bases and J 10 bases, with 14 bases left between them. The CDR3 covers 12 residues. CDR1 and CDR2 (germline): SQVTM, ANQGSEA. CDR3 DNA: TGCAGCGTTAGTCCAACTGGGGGAAAACTGTTTTTT. It codes for CSVSPTGGKLFF.

V and J are TRBV19 and TRBJ2-3, with 13 bases fitting TRBD2. Trimming took 5 bases from V and 1 from J; bases not matched to a gene: 12. The germline V gene has CDR1 LNHDA and CDR2 SQIVND (reference sequence). The CDR3 sequence is 19 residues long. The CDR3 here is CASSAEGLAGPGGTDTQYF. The CDR3, as DNA: TGTGCCAGTAGTGCCGAGGGACTAGCGGGACCCGGGGGCACAGATACGCAGTATTTT.

This clonotype was observed many times. The genes are TRBV2 and TRBJ2-4; D perhaps matches TRBD2 (6 bases). The CDR3 totals 15 residues. Trimming took 4 bases from V and 1 from J, leaving 11 bases between them. Germline CDR1 and CDR2: SNHLY and FYNNEI. CDR3 coding DNA: TGTGCCAGCAGTGTCTGGGGGGACGCCAAAAACATTCAGTACTTC. This gives the protein CASSVWGDAKNIQYF.

This clonotype was counted many times. The chain uses TRBV7-2 and TRBJ2-5, with D hard to call. The CDR3 sequence is 13 residues long. V lost 1 base and J 5 bases, leaving 8 bases between the germline ends. From germline, CDR1 is SGHTA and CDR2 FQGNSA. Here the CDR3 DNA reads TGTGCCAGCAGCTTAGTGACAAGGGAGACCCAGTACTTC. Its protein product is CASSLVTRETQYF.

This clonotype has at least ten counts. The chain combines TRBV6-2 or TRBV6-3 with TRBJ2-7; 7 bases are shared with TRBD2. CDR3 length equals 13 residues. Germline V gene sequence: CDR1 MNHEY, CDR2 SVGEGT. The V and J ends lost 0 bases and 5 bases, in that order; junction bases with no gene match: 1. The CDR3 region has the DNA TGTGCCAGCAGTTACTCGACTAGCCACGAGCAGTACTTC. Its translation is CASSYSTSHEQYF.

This clonotype was counted a few times. The V gene is TRBV2, the J gene TRBJ1-5; D may be TRBD1 (5 bases). Germline V gene lookup returns CDR1 SNHLY and CDR2 FYNNEI. V gave up 6 bases and J gave up 4 bases, with 10 bases separating them. The CDR3 covers 13 residues. The CDR3: CASSGWGNQPQHF. The CDR3 coding sequence is TGTGCCAGCAGCGGATGGGGGAATCAGCCCCAGCATTTT.

This clonotype was picked up many times. This chain joins TRBV5-4 and TRBJ2-2; D may be TRBD1 (6 bases). CDR3 length: 14 residues. The ends were cut back, 4 bases at V and 9 bases at J, with 16 bases in the middle. From germline, CDR1 is SGHNT and CDR2 YYREEE (reference sequence). The CDR3 nucleotides read TGTGCCAGCAGCACAGTACAGGGCCCCCGGGAGCTGTTTTTT. Encoded protein: CASSTVQGPRELFF.